These 15 T cell receptor beta chains share one sample of origin, sequenced in a study of early T cells in non-severe SARS-CoV-2 infection. TCRdb reprocessed the 5' RACE reads via MiXCR and lists one record per CDR3 protein. Of roughly 60,000 distinct CDR3 sequences detected, about 11% appear once; the ten largest clones hold 2.9%. The material sequenced was whole blood, taken at baseline. The source is an adult who was a healthcare worker with PCR-confirmed SARS-CoV-2 infection or an uninfected control (not recorded which).

The chain uses TRBV7-9 and TRBJ1-1, with a possible D match to TRBD1 (6 bases). The germline V gene encodes CDR1 SEHNR and CDR2 FQNEAQ (reference sequence). Trimming cost V 5 bases and J 1 base, with 20 bases left between them. The CDR3 is 17 residues long. The CDR3 DNA follows: TGTGCCAGCAGCCCCTACGGGGGGCGTCTTGCGAACACTGAAGCTTTCTTT. It codes for CASSPYGGRLANTEAFF.

In this sample, this clonotype turned up a few times. The chain recombines TRBV20-1 with TRBJ1-1, with D unresolved. Germline V lookup: CDR1 DFQATT, CDR2 SNEGSKA (reference sequence). V dropped 2 bases and J dropped 8 bases, with 30 bases sitting between them. The CDR3 covers 18 residues. CDR3 DNA: TGCAGTGCTAGACCCCTTGAGGGAGTTCCCGGTTCAGTACTCGAAGCTTTCTTT. Protein: CSARPLEGVPGSVLEAFF.

This clonotype has a handful of counts. The rearrangement links TRBV7-6 to TRBJ2-3, with D hard to call. The CDR3 is 16 amino acids. The germline gives CDR1 SGHVS, CDR2 FNYEAQ. The V gene lost 2 bases and the J gene lost 1 base, with 13 bases spanning the gap. CDR3 in DNA: TGTGCCAGCAGCTTAAGAGTCGGCACCGGCACAGATACGCAGTATTTT. Amino acid sequence: CASSLRVGTGTDTQYF.

This clonotype showed up just a few times. The chain combines TRBV2 with TRBJ2-7, with 7 bases that match TRBD2. V lost 7 bases and J lost 5; bases outside the gene matches: 5. CDR1 is SNHLY and CDR2 is FYNNEI in the germline V gene. The length of the CDR3 is 12 residues. CDR3 amino acids: CASKGEGNEQYF. CDR3 nucleotides: TGTGCCAGCAAAGGGGAGGGGAACGAGCAGTACTTC.

This clonotype turned up a few times. The rearrangement joins TRBV19 to TRBJ2-2; 9 nucleotides align to TRBD2. Per the germline V gene, CDR1 is LNHDA and CDR2 is SQIVND (reference sequence). With V trimmed by 5 bases and J by 6 bases, 13 bases remained unmatched. The length of the CDR3 is 17 residues. The CDR3 spells CASSPTPGLAGAGELFF. CDR3 sequence (DNA): TGTGCCAGTAGTCCCACCCCGGGACTAGCTGGCGCCGGGGAGCTGTTTTTT.

This chain links TRBV6-5 with TRBJ2-1, with 12 bases matching TRBD2. Trimming removed 7 bases from V and 0 bases from J; junction bases left unmatched: 7. The CDR3 runs 17 residues. Germline V gene sequence: CDR1 MNHEY, CDR2 SVGAGI. In nucleotides, the CDR3 is TGTGCCAGCACGAGAGCTAGCGGGGGGGCCTCCTACAATGAGCAGTTCTTC. This gives the protein CASTRASGGASYNEQFF.

In its sample, this clonotype was seen many times. V is TRBV19 and J is TRBJ1-5, with D uncertain. The V end lost 4 bases, the J end lost 0 bases, and 10 bases lay between the germline ends. CDR1 LNHDA and CDR2 SQIVND come from the germline V gene (reference sequence). The CDR3 spans 15 residues. CDR3 in DNA: TGTGCCAGTAGTACCATCTTGTATAGCAATCAGCCCCAGCATTTT. Its translation is CASSTILYSNQPQHF.

The V and J genes are TRBV10-1 and TRBJ1-1, with TRBD1 matching 7 bases. The CDR3 runs to 15 residues. V dropped 9 bases and J dropped 0; count of bases not matched to a gene: 10. Germline V gives CDR1 WNHNN, CDR2 SYGVQD (reference sequence). The CDR3 DNA sequence: TGCGCCAGGATGACAGGGACGGGCATGAACACTGAAGCTTTCTTT. This translates into CARMTGTGMNTEAFF.

This clonotype appeared a few times. The genes are TRBV6-6 and TRBJ1-3, with D hard to call. Trimming removed 0 bases at V and 0 bases at J, with 9 bases between. Germline assignment: CDR1 MNHNY and CDR2 SVGAGI (reference sequence). CDR3 size: 16 residues. The CDR3 sequence is CASSYSVSSSGNTIYF. CDR3 nucleotides: TGTGCCAGCAGTTACTCAGTATCTAGCTCTGGAAACACCATATATTTT.

This clonotype was detected many times. The genes are TRBV19 and TRBJ1-5, with a possible D match to TRBD1 (5 bases). Trimming pared 6 bases from V and 0 bases from J, leaving 18 bases between. This CDR3 region has 17 residues. Germline values: CDR1 LNHDA, CDR2 SQIVND (reference sequence). The CDR3, as DNA: TGTGCCAGTAGGAGGGACCACGGGGGTGATAGCAATCAGCCCCAGCATTTT. Protein product: CASRRDHGGDSNQPQHF.

The V gene is TRBV29-1, the J gene TRBJ1-1, with 8 bases identical to TRBD1. CDR3 size: 12 residues. The ends lost 4 bases at V and 11 bases at J; junction bases unmatched: 9. Germline loops: CDR1 SQVTM, CDR2 ANQGSEA. CDR3 sequence (DNA): TGCAGCGTTGGACGACAGGGGAGGATGGCTTTCTTT. Translated, it gives CSVGRQGRMAFF. The whole variable domain, remainder taken from reference TRBV29-1 and TRBJ1-1, is SAVISQKPSRDICQRGTSLTIQCQVDSQVTMMFWYRQQPGQSLTLIATANQGSEATYESGFVIDKFPISRPNLTFSTLTVSNMSPEDSSIYLCSVGRQGRMAFFGQGTRLTVV.

The rearrangement joins TRBV6-5 to TRBJ2-7, with 8 bases that match TRBD2. J was trimmed by 3 bases and V by 5 bases; bases with no gene match: 21. CDR1 and CDR2 (germline): MNHEY, SVGAGI. This CDR3 is 19 amino acids long. The CDR3 sequence: CASSRNPGLVSRYRYEQYF. CDR3 nucleotide sequence: TGTGCCAGCAGTCGCAATCCGGGACTAGTTTCAAGGTATCGCTACGAGCAGTACTTC.

The chain employs TRBV6-5 and TRBJ2-2; D not resolved. The germline V and J ends were trimmed by 3 bases and 4 bases, with 18 bases remaining between them. The germline gives CDR1 MNHEY, CDR2 SVGAGI. The CDR3 consists of 17 residues. CDR3 sequence: CASSYVVGPRSTGELFF. CDR3 in DNA: TGTGCCAGCAGTTATGTCGTCGGGCCCCGCAGCACCGGGGAGCTGTTTTTT.

This clonotype showed up just a few times. This chain uses TRBV4-3 with TRBJ1-6, with D uncertain. The CDR3 sequence is 13 residues long. Trimming pared 0 bases from V and 13 bases from J, leaving 10 bases between. Germline assignment: CDR1 LGHNA and CDR2 YSLEER. The CDR3 loop is CASSQDLRAPLHF. DNA for the CDR3: TGCGCCAGCAGCCAAGATCTTAGGGCCCCCCTCCACTTT.

Ten or more counts support this clonotype. The CDR3 nucleotides are TGTGCCAGCAGCTTGGAATACGAGCAGTACTTC. It is translated as CASSLEYEQYF. The chain recombines TRBV11-2 with TRBJ2-7; D remains ambiguous. The germline gives CDR1 SGHAT, CDR2 FQNNGV. This CDR3 region has 11 residues. Trimming took off 3 bases at V and 4 bases at J, with 4 bases between the two ends.